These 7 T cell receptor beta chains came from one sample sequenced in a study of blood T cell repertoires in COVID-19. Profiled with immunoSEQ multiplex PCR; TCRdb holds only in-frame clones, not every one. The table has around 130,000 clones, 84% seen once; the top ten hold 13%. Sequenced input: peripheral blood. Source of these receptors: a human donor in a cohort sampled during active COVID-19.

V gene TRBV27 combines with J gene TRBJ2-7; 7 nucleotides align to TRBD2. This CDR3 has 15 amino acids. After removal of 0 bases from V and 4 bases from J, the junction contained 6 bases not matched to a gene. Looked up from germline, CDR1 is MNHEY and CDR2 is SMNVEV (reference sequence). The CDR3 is CASSLSMGGGYEQYF. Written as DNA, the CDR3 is TGTGCCAGCAGTTTATCGATGGGGGGGGGTTACGAGCAGTACTTC.

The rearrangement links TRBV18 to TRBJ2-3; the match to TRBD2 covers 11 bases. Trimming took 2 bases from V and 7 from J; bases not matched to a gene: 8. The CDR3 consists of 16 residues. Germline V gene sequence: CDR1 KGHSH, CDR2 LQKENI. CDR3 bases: TGTGCCAGCTCACCAAGCAATAGCGGGGGGGCAAATACGCAGTATTTT. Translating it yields CASSPSNSGGANTQYF. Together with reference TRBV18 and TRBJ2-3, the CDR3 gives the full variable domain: NAGVMQNPRHLVRRRGQEARLRCSPMKGHSHVYWYRQLPEEGLKFMVYLQKENIIDESGMPKERFSAEFPKEGPSILRIQQVVRGDSAAYFCASSPSNSGGANTQYFGPGTRLTVL.

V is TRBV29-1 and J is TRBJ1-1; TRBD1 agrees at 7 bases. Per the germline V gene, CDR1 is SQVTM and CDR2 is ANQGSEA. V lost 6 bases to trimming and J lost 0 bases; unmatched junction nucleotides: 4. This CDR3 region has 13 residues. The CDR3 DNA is TGCAGCGTCGAGACAGGGATGAACACTGAAGCTTTCTTT. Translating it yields CSVETGMNTEAFF.

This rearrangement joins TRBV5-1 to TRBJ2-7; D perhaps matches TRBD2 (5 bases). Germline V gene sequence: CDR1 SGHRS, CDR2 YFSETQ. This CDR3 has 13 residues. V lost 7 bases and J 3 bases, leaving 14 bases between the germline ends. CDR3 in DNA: TGCGCCAGCCGCCTGCGCGGAGGCTACGAGCAGTACTTC. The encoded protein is CASRLRGGYEQYF.

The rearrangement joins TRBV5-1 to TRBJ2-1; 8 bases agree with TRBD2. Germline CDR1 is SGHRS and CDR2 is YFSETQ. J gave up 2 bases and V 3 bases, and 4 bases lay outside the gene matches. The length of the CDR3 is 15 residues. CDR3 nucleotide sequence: TGCGCCAGCAGCTATGCGGGGGGTACCTACAATGAGCAGTTCTTC. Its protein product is CASSYAGGTYNEQFF.

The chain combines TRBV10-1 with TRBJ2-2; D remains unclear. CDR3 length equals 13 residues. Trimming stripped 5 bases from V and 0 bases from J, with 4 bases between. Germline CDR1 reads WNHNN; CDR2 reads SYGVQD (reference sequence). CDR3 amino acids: CASSRTNTGELFF. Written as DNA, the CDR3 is TGCGCCAGCAGTCGTACGAACACCGGGGAGCTGTTTTTT.

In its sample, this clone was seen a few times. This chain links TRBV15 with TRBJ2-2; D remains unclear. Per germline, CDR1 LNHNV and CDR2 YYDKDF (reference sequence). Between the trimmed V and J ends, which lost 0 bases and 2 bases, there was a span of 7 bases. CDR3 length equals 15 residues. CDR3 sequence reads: CATSREQSNTGELFF. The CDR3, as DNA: TGTGCCACCAGCAGAGAACAAAGTAACACCGGGGAGCTGTTTTTT. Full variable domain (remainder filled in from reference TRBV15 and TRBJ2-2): DAMVIQNPRYQVTQFGKPVTLSCSQTLNHNVMYWYQQKSSQAPKLLFHYYDKDFNNEADTPDNFQSRRPNTSFCFLDIRSPGLGDTAMYLCATSREQSNTGELFFGEGSRLTVL.